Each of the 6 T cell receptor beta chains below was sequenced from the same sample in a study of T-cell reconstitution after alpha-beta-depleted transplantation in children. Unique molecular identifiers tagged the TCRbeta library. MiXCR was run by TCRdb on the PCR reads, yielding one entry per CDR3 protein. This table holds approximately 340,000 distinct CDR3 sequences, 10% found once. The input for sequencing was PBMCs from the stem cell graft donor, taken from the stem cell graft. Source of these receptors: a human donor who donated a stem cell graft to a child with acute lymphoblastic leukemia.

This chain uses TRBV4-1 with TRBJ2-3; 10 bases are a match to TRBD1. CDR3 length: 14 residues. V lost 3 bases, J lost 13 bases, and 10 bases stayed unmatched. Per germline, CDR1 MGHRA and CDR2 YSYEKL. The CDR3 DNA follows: TGCGCCAGCAGCCAGCCCAGGGAGGGGACAGGGGAGTATTTT. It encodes CASSQPREGTGEYF.

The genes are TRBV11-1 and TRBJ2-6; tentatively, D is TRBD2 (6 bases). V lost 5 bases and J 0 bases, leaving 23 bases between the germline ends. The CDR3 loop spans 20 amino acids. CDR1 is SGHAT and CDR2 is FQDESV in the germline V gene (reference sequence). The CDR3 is CASSPPLGQRALSGANVLTF. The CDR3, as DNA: TGTGCCAGCAGCCCCCCTCTGGGCCAGCGGGCGCTCTCTGGGGCCAACGTCCTGACTTTC.

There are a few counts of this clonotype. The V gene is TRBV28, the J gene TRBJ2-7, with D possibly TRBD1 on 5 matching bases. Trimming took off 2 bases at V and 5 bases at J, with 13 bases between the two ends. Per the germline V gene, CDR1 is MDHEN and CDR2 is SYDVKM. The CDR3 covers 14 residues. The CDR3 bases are TGTGCCAGCAGTTTACTAGGGGATTCCCACGAGCAGTACTTC. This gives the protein CASSLLGDSHEQYF.

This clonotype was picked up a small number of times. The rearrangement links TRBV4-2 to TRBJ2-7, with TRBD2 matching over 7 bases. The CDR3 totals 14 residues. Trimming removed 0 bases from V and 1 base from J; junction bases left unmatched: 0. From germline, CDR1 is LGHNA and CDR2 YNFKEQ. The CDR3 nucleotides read TGTGCCAGCAGCCAAGAACTAGCGTCCTACGAGCAGTACTTC. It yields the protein CASSQELASYEQYF.

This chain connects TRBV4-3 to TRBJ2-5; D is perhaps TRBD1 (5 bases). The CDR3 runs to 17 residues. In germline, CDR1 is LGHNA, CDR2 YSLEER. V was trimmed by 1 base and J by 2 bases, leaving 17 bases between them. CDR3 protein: CASSQGILTQGQETQYF. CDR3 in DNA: TGCGCCAGCAGCCAAGGGATCCTAACCCAGGGACAAGAGACCCAGTACTTC.

Here the CDR3 reads CSASVQGLIGEQYF. For the CDR3, the DNA is TGCAGTGCTAGCGTCCAGGGTCTTATAGGGGAGCAGTACTTC. The genes are TRBV20-1 and TRBJ2-7; D might be TRBD1 (5 bases). This CDR3 contains 14 residues. V was shortened by 3 bases and J by 7 bases, with 19 bases between the two germline ends. From germline, CDR1 is DFQATT and CDR2 SNEGSKA (reference sequence).